Given below is one T cell receptor (beta chain) in context. The antigen is unknown. The junction shows a germline mismatch at one end, possibly a read error. A modified ARM-PCR protocol with three rounds of nested PCR amplified TCRbeta. TCRdb redid the calling of the multiplex PCR reads with MiXCR, one entry per CDR3 protein. The data show 70,000 to 90,000 distinct CDR3 sequences, 80% to 85% seen once. The data originate from a study of tumor and adjacent non-tumor tissue in lung cancer. The germline gives CDR1 SGHAT, CDR2 FQNNGV. The CDR3 sequence is 16 residues long. No cell sorting was done before RNA was extracted from the tissue. General study points: Tumor tissue had significantly higher TCR diversity than normal lung. Normal lung showed higher cumulative top 100 clone frequency than tumor.

This TCR was recovered from a woman in her 50s with non-small cell lung cancer. The sequenced material came from lung tumor tissue. This chain links TRBV11-2 with TRBJ2-7; tentatively, D is TRBD2 (5 bases). The CDR3 DNA reads as TGTGCCAGTAGGCTAAGAGGACCAGCGGTCTCGGACGAGCATTATTTC. Protein: CASRLRGPAVSDEHYF.